Listed here is a single TCR beta chain. Per the authors' pipeline: Cell counts per sample came from amplifying reference gene primers. Using immunoSEQ multiplex PCR, the repertoire was profiled, and TCRdb retains in-frame clones only, with some absent. From that table come the V and J calls and clone size; the DNA was used to work out D and trimming. Of 310,000 or so clones in the sample, approximately 93% were seen once. These data come from a study of blood T cell repertoires in COVID-19. Study-wide context: Donors in the United States, Italy and Spain gave samples during acute or convalescent COVID-19. Sources were T cells, B-cell-depleted T cells, or PBMCs; the material itself was cDNA or gDNA.

Those enrolled in Seattle joined during active infection and were followed longitudinally afterward. The receptor was derived from a woman aged 25-40 years with COVID-19, enrolled during active disease. The sequencing input was peripheral blood.

The CDR3 coding sequence is TGTGCCAGAGCCACAGGGACAGGCTATGGCTACACCTTC. As protein: CARATGTGYGYTF. The genes are TRBV18 and TRBJ1-2; TRBD1 agrees at 8 bases. Germline V gene lookup returns CDR1 KGHSH and CDR2 LQKENI. The CDR3 has 13 amino acids. J lost 4 bases, V lost 9 bases, and 7 bases had no gene match.